The entry below gives a single TCR beta chain sequence along with its context. In germline, CDR1 is SGHNT, CDR2 YYREEE (reference sequence). The CDR3 runs to 14 residues. V lost 3 bases to trimming and J lost 6 bases; unmatched junction nucleotides: 7. This sample is drawn from a study of T cell changes during pregnancy in multiple sclerosis. Assay: immunoSEQ multiplex PCR; the TCRdb copy retains only in-frame clones and omits some. Altogether about 56,000 clones are present, about 89% being singletons, with the ten largest covering approximately 2%. This TCR was sampled from a female donor with multiple sclerosis, enrolled in a pregnancy study. This chain connects TRBV5-4 to TRBJ2-3; TRBD2 matches 7 bases. Sequencing was performed on peripheral blood, taken after pregnancy. The CDR3 DNA reads as TGTGCCAGCAGCTCAGGACTGCGGGAGGATACGCAGTATTTT. This codes for CASSSGLREDTQYF.